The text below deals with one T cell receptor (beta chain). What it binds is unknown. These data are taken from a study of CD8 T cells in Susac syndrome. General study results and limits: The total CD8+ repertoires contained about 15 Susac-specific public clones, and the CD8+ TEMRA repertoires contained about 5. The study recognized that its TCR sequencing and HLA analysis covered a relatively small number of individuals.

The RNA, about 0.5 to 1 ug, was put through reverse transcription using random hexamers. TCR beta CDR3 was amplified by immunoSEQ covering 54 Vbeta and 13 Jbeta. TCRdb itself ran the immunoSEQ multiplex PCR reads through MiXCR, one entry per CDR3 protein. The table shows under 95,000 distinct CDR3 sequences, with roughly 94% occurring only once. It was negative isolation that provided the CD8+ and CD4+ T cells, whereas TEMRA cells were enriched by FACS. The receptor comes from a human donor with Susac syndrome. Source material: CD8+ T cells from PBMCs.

Written as DNA, the CDR3 is TGTGCCAGCACCCACCCCGCCTCTTACAATGAGCAGTTCTTC. It encodes CASTHPASYNEQFF. The chain has TRBV7-9 and TRBJ2-1; D is unclear. The CDR3 contains 14 residues. V lost 7 bases and J 4 bases, leaving 14 bases between the germline ends. CDR1 is SEHNR and CDR2 is FQNEAQ in the germline V gene (reference sequence).